These T cell receptor beta chains were read from a single sample in a study of PD-1 blockade in classical Hodgkin lymphoma. Method: immunoSEQ multiplex PCR; TCRdb's copy keeps in-frame clones and lacks some. Among some 100,000 clones listed, 92% were seen once. This sample comprised peripheral blood mononuclear cells (PBMCs), obtained at baseline. All receptors derive from a human donor with classical Hodgkin lymphoma. CDR3s include the opening cysteine and the closing phenylalanine or tryptophan. A D gene is named only where the DNA matches it firmly. Expanded clones get a size class; other rows say once, few or many, or leave the size out.

TRBV25-1	TRBD2	few	TRBJ2-2	CASSDALWSSGTTGELFF	TGTGCCAGCAGTGATGCCCTCTGGTCTAGCGGGACCACCGGGGAGCTGTTTTTT
TRBV7-9	.	.	TRBJ2-2	CASSLLRGGIFINTGELFF	TGTGCCAGCAGCTTACTCCGTGGGGGTATCTTTATAAACACCGGGGAGCTGTTTTTT
TRBV11-3	.	.	TRBJ2-2	CASSLVGGTGELFF	TGTGCCAGCAGCTTAGTCGGGGGTACCGGGGAGCTGTTTTTT
TRBV4-1	.	few	TRBJ1-1	CASSQERQEEAFF	TGCGCCAGCAGCCAAGAACGACAGGAAGAAGCTTTCTTT
TRBV6-5	.	.	TRBJ2-7	CASSYSINGDYEQYF	TGTGCCAGCAGTTACTCGATAAACGGAGACTACGAGCAGTACTTC
TRBV29-1	TRBD1	.	TRBJ1-1	CSVGGGWDTEAFF	TGCAGCGTTGGAGGGGGCTGGGACACTGAAGCTTTCTTT
TRBV5-1	.	.	TRBJ2-2	CASSLLHKMDTGELFF	TGCGCCAGCAGCTTGCTTCATAAAATGGACACCGGGGAGCTGTTTTTT
TRBV5-8	TRBD1	.	TRBJ1-5	CASSFSGGGQPQHF	TGTGCCAGCAGCTTCTCAGGGGGAGGGCAGCCCCAGCATTTT
TRBV6-5	TRBD1	.	TRBJ1-2	CASTGALAAYGYTF	TGTGCCAGTACAGGGGCCCTAGCTGCCTATGGCTACACCTTC
TRBV5-8	.	once	TRBJ2-2	CASSLGQSRRELFF	TGTGCCAGCAGCTTGGGCCAGAGCAGGAGGGAGCTGTTTTTT
TRBV30	.	.	TRBJ1-2	CAWSWVLSGYTF	TGTGCCTGGAGTTGGGTCCTTTCGGGCTACACCTTC
TRBV27	.	.	TRBJ1-5	CASSWKFSQPQHF	TGTGCCAGCAGTTGGAAGTTTTCCCAGCCCCAGCATTTT
TRBV10-1	TRBD2	few	TRBJ2-1	CASSSQRGNYNEQFF	TGCGCCAGCAGTTCACAGCGGGGGAACTACAATGAGCAGTTCTTC
TRBV29-1	TRBD2	.	TRBJ2-7	CSVEAPTSSYEQYF	TGCAGCGTTGAAGCCCCGACTAGCAGCTACGAGCAGTACTTC
TRBV10-3	.	.	TRBJ1-1	CAISDQRRNTEAFF	TGTGCCATCAGTGACCAAAGACGGAACACTGAAGCTTTCTTT
TRBV6-1	.	.	TRBJ1-1	CASAEGGVGAFF	TGTGCCAGCGCCGAGGGCGGGGTGGGGGCTTTCTTT
TRBV18	.	.	TRBJ2-1	CASSVGRNNEQFF	TGTGCCAGCTCAGTGGGACGGAACAATGAGCAGTTCTTC
TRBV5-4	TRBD1	.	TRBJ1-4	CASSLGISDRGNEKLFF	TGTGCCAGCAGCTTGGGGATATCCGACAGGGGGAATGAAAAACTGTTTTTT
TRBV6-5	.	.	TRBJ1-1	CASSYRDRNREAFF	TGTGCCAGCAGTTACCGTGACCGGAACAGGGAAGCTTTCTTT
TRBV7-2	.	.	TRBJ1-5	CASSLETRQPQHF	TGTGCCAGCAGCTTAGAGACCCGTCAGCCCCAGCATTTT